The sequence of this T cell receptor beta chain was determined in a study of human T cells and chemical hapten exposure. Background on the study: Per-sample TCR yield variability stemmed mainly from small pooled library volume differences.

Germline V CDR1 and CDR2: SGHTA, FQGNSA. CDR3 length: 16 residues. The J segment lost 3 bases and the V segment lost 4 bases, leaving 3 bases of the junction unmatched. Described time point: patch test 2, 6 weeks after DPC sensitization. As to treatment: therapeutic diphenylcyclopropenone sensitization with weekly scalp DPC. Study-level findings and limits: The number of TCRs over 1 in 1000 frequency stayed unchanged after DPC.

This clonotype was counted ten times or more. Antigen unknown. Each CDR3 protein is one row after TCRdb ran MiXCR on the RACE reads. Seen here are 80,000 to 95,000 distinct CDR3 sequences, 9.5% to 11% observed once, and the top ten hold about 2%. The clonotype was recovered from a man aged 40-55 years with alopecia areata. Some clones in this sample may be carry-over from other donors' samples. Material: whole blood, obtained in connection with sensitization to the hapten diphenylcyclopropenone (DPC). V is TRBV7-2 and J is TRBJ2-3; TRBD2 agrees at 14 bases. CDR3 residues: CASSSGLAGVTDTQYF. In DNA, the CDR3 is TGTGCCAGCAGCTCGGGACTAGCGGGAGTGACAGATACGCAGTATTTT.